The 5 T cell receptor beta chains below come from one sample, sequenced in a study of cytomegalovirus exposure and HLA in healthy donors. Both 60 Vbeta primers and 13 Jbeta primers went into the PCR. The table came from immunoSEQ multiplex PCR; TCRdb's copy has only in-frame clones and leaves some out. The sample carries about 160,000 clones, 70% to 90% recorded once. Input material: PBMCs. These receptors were taken from a woman aged 18-29 years in good health and CMV-seronegative.

J is TRBJ1-2 and V is TRBV28; maybe TRBD1 (5 bases). Trimming left V 4 bases short and J 5 bases short, with 8 bases between. This CDR3 is built from 12 residues. The germline V gene has CDR1 MDHEN and CDR2 SYDVKM. The CDR3: CASSSDRYGYTF. The CDR3 nucleotides are TGTGCCAGCAGTTCCGACAGATATGGCTACACCTTC.

The V call is TRBV18, the J call TRBJ1-1, with D hard to call. V lost 3 bases to trimming and J lost 1 base, with 3 bases between them. The CDR3 loop spans 12 amino acids. Germline V lookup: CDR1 KGHSH, CDR2 LQKENI. The CDR3 loop reads CASSPSNTEAFF. For the CDR3, the DNA is TGTGCCAGCTCACCCTCGAACACTGAAGCTTTCTTT.

This rearrangement joins TRBV19 to TRBJ2-2, with D perhaps TRBD1 (6 bases). The germline gives CDR1 LNHDA, CDR2 SQIVND (reference sequence). Trimming took 4 bases from V and 1 from J, leaving 7 bases between them. The length of the CDR3 is 14 residues. The chain's CDR3 is CASSTGQNTGELFF. For the CDR3, the DNA is TGTGCCAGTAGTACGGGACAGAACACCGGGGAGCTGTTTTTT.

The rearrangement links TRBV28 to TRBJ1-2, with D perhaps TRBD1 (5 bases). There are 15 residues in the CDR3. Between the trimmed V and J ends, which lost 5 bases and 3 bases, there was a span of 16 bases. Germline V gives CDR1 MDHEN, CDR2 SYDVKM. The CDR3 protein is CASSRFLVQDYGYTF. For the CDR3, the DNA is TGTGCCAGCAGTCGATTCTTGGTACAGGACTATGGCTACACCTTC.

This CDR3 is CASRRAGGVTEAFF. The CDR3 nucleotides read TGTGCCAGCCGCCGGGCAGGGGGCGTCACTGAAGCTTTCTTT. The chain couples TRBV6-1 to TRBJ1-1, with 8 nucleotides matching TRBD1. CDR3 length equals 14 residues. V gave up 8 bases and J gave up 4 bases; unmatched junction bases: 9. CDR1 and CDR2 from the germline V gene are MNHNS and SASEGT.